This is a list of T cell receptor beta chains from one sample in a study of T cell clones after liver transplantation. Method: immunoSEQ multiplex PCR; TCRdb's copy keeps in-frame clones and lacks some. The data contain about 80,000 clones, about 82% of them singletons. This specimen consisted of CD4+ T cells from blood, obtained approximately 3.5 years after liver transplant. The receptors were gathered from a human patient who received a liver transplant. The graft donor may have contributed some T cells. Both conserved end residues are part of each CDR3. The D gene is left open where the match is weak. Rows give clone size only sometimes, using once, few, many, or a class for an expanded clone.

clone size	V gene	J gene	D gene	CDR3 protein	CDR3 DNA
-	TRBV2	TRBJ2-1	-	CASSVARGNEQFF	TGTGCCAGCAGTGTCGCTAGGGGCAATGAGCAGTTCTTC
-	TRBV7-2	TRBJ2-3	-	CASSLGYTDTQYF	TGTGCCAGCAGCTTAGGCTACACAGATACGCAGTATTTT
-	TRBV5-6	TRBJ1-5	TRBD1	CASSSADRGHNQPQHF	TGTGCCAGCAGCTCCGCGGACAGGGGGCACAATCAGCCCCAGCATTTT
few	TRBV7-2	TRBJ2-6	TRBD1	CASSGRPGQASGANVLTF	TGTGCCAGCAGCGGACGGCCGGGACAGGCGTCTGGGGCCAACGTCCTGACTTTC
few	TRBV2	TRBJ2-7	TRBD1	CLGGRGLYEQYF	TGCCTGGGTGGCAGGGGGCTCTACGAGCAGTACTTC
-	TRBV5-1	TRBJ2-3	-	CASSQRPGTDTQYF	TGCGCCAGCAGCCAAAGGCCCGGCACAGATACGCAGTATTTT
-	TRBV6-6	TRBJ2-7	TRBD1	CASSYRGQGYEQYF	TGTGCCAGCAGTTACAGGGGACAGGGCTACGAGCAGTACTTC
-	TRBV5-1	TRBJ2-7	-	CASSLVSGAYEQYF	TGCGCCAGCAGCTTGGTTTCAGGGGCCTACGAGCAGTACTTC
-	TRBV19	TRBJ2-1	TRBD2	CASSGWTSGGYNEQFF	TGTGCCAGTAGTGGGTGGACTAGCGGAGGGTACAATGAGCAGTTCTTC
-	TRBV11-2	TRBJ2-7	TRBD1	CASSVQGQLYEQYF	TGTGCCAGCAGCGTCCAGGGACAGCTCTACGAGCAGTACTTC
-	TRBV28	TRBJ2-7	-	CASSPTLSAQISREQYF	TGTGCCAGCAGTCCAACTCTGAGCGCCCAAATTTCACGTGAGCAGTACTTC
few	TRBV7-2	TRBJ2-1	TRBD1	CASSLRDRGIVEQFF	TGTGCCAGCAGCCTCCGGGACAGGGGAATAGTTGAGCAGTTCTTC
-	TRBV28	TRBJ1-2	TRBD1	CASSLGTGRIGNYGYTF	TGTGCCAGCAGTTTAGGGACAGGGAGGATTGGTAACTATGGCTACACCTTC
-	TRBV5-1	TRBJ2-7	-	CASSFTGIPSYEQYF	TGCGCCAGCAGCTTTACAGGGATTCCGTCCTACGAGCAGTACTTC
-	TRBV4-3	TRBJ1-1	-	CASSQANREEAFF	TGCGCCAGCAGCCAAGCCAACAGGGAGGAAGCTTTCTTT